The T cell receptor (beta chain) under discussion was sequenced for a study of Tregs in tolerant kidney transplant recipients. Sequencing was performed with immunoSEQ multiplex PCR; in TCRdb, only in-frame clones are kept and a portion is missing. The data hold under 95,000 clones, with 91% observed a single time. CD4+CD25+CD127- Tregs, CD4+CD25- non-Tregs, CD4 and CD8 cells were sorted. Regulatory T cells were sorted from thawed PBMCs rested overnight at 37°C with about 210 IU/ml IL-2. Germline CDR1 MNHEY, CDR2 SVGAGI. The CDR3 length is 14 residues. J gave up 8 bases and V 8 bases, and 7 bases lay outside the gene matches.

This chain connects TRBV6-5 to TRBJ1-6; 9 bases are a match to TRBD1. The clonotype originates from a human donor who received a combined kidney and bone marrow transplant. The sample in question was Tregs from blood, obtained before the transplant. CDR3 in DNA: TGTGCCAGCGGGAGGACAGGGGCCTATTCACCCCTCCACTTT. It translates to CASGRTGAYSPLHF.